Presented here are 16 T cell receptor beta chains from one specimen sequenced in a study of shared clonotypes between healthy human individuals. As defined, naive CD8 cells were CD45RO-negative and positively selected for CCR7, with terminally differentiated effector memory CD45RA+ cells excluded. The table came from immunoSEQ multiplex PCR; TCRdb's copy has only in-frame clones and leaves some out. The table records 2 million or so clones, over 85% of them present only once. Source material: naive CD8+ T cells sorted from blood. These receptors came from a man aged 18 to 29 in good health.

The V gene is TRBV10-3, the J gene TRBJ2-1; 11 bases fit TRBD1. The CDR3 is made up of 16 amino acids. V was clipped by 1 base and J by 8 bases; unmatched bases: 7. Germline CDR1 and CDR2: ENHRY and SYGVKD. DNA for the CDR3: TGTGCCATCAGTGAGTTGCGGACAGGGGGCTCCGATGAGCAGTTCTTC. As protein: CAISELRTGGSDEQFF.

On this clone: At the DNA level, this CDR3 is encoded by other sequences in the same sample as well. This chain uses TRBV27 with TRBJ2-7; 8 bases are shared with TRBD1. J was trimmed by 4 bases and V by 6 bases; bases with no gene match: 5. The CDR3 length is 13 residues. Germline CDR1 is MNHEY and CDR2 is SMNVEV (reference sequence). The CDR3 sequence: CASSPGTGYEQYF. As DNA, the CDR3 is TGTGCCAGCAGCCCCGGGACAGGTTACGAGCAGTACTTC.

The chain couples TRBV11-1 to TRBJ2-7; the D is unclear. Germline V CDR1 and CDR2: SGHAT, FQDESV (reference sequence). Trimming removed 5 bases at V and 7 bases at J, with 18 bases between. CDR3 length equals 14 residues. CDR3 sequence (DNA): TGTGCCAGCAGCCCCGGGCCCCGGCGGCGGGAGCAGTACTTC. It is translated as CASSPGPRRREQYF.

This clone showed up just once. This chain connects TRBV7-9 to TRBJ2-7; D may be TRBD1 (6 bases). This CDR3 comprises 15 residues. Germline-derived CDR1 and CDR2 are SEHNR and FQNEAQ (reference sequence). Trimming removed 2 bases from V and 0 bases from J, with 11 bases in between. The CDR3 loop is CASSLQGPGSYEQYF. The DNA of the CDR3 is TGTGCCAGCAGCTTACAGGGGCCCGGCTCCTACGAGCAGTACTTC. The full variable domain, its missing parts supplied by reference TRBV7-9 and TRBJ2-7, is DTGVSQNPRHKITKRGQNVTFRCDPISEHNRLYWYRQTLGQGPEFLTYFQNEAQLEKSRLLSDRFSAERPKGSFSTLEIQRTEQGDSAMYLCASSLQGPGSYEQYFGPGTRLTVT.

The chain links TRBV4-1 to TRBJ2-5; D is ambiguous. The CDR3 loop spans 14 amino acids. The V gene lost 0 bases and the J gene lost 6 bases, with 11 bases spanning the gap. Per germline, CDR1 MGHRA and CDR2 YSYEKL. CDR3 amino acids: CASSQDPGTQTQYF. The CDR3 bases are TGCGCCAGCAGCCAAGACCCGGGTACTCAGACCCAGTACTTC.

In nucleotides, the CDR3 is TGTGCCAGCAGTTTCCGACAGGGGGCCTACGAGCAGTACTTC. Its protein is CASSFRQGAYEQYF. The rearrangement uses TRBV27 and TRBJ2-7, with TRBD1 matching over 9 bases. The ends lost 3 bases at V and 2 bases at J; junction bases unmatched: 2. This CDR3 region has 14 residues. Per germline, CDR1 MNHEY and CDR2 SMNVEV (reference sequence).

The chain employs TRBV6-1 and TRBJ1-6; D unclear. The CDR3 runs to 15 residues. The germline CDR1 and CDR2 sequences are MNHNS and SASEGT. V lost 3 bases and J lost 4, with 10 bases in between. The DNA of the CDR3 is TGTGCCAGCAGTGACGCTGGGATTTATAATTCACCCCTCCACTTT. It codes for CASSDAGIYNSPLHF.

The chain couples TRBV29-1 to TRBJ2-3; 9 bases fit TRBD2. CDR1 is SQVTM, CDR2 ANQGSEA, per germline. Germline trimming cut 0 bases from V and 4 bases from J; bases unmatched to any gene: 8. The CDR3 runs to 16 residues. The CDR3 DNA reads as TGCAGCGTTGAAGAGCCTCGCGGGAGGGCTGCAGATACGCAGTATTTT. Its translation is CSVEEPRGRAADTQYF.

This chain joins TRBV5-8 and TRBJ2-5, with 7 positions matching TRBD2. Trimming took 0 bases from V and 5 from J; bases not matched to a gene: 1. The germline V gene has CDR1 SGHTS and CDR2 YDEGEE. This CDR3 has 13 residues. CDR3 nucleotides: TGTGCCAGCAGCTTGGGACTAGCTGAGACCCAGTACTTC. Translating gives CASSLGLAETQYF.

Regarding this clone: Distinct nucleotide sequences in the sample also encode this CDR3. This chain joins TRBV7-9 and TRBJ2-7; possibly TRBD1 or TRBD2 for D (5 bases each). CDR1 is SEHNR and CDR2 is FQNEAQ in the germline V gene (reference sequence). The CDR3 has 12 amino acids. The ends were cut back, 0 bases at V and 6 bases at J, with 6 bases in the middle. The CDR3, as DNA: TGTGCCAGCAGCTTAGCTGGGGGCGAGCAGTACTTC. Encoded protein: CASSLAGGEQYF.

V and J are TRBV25-1 and TRBJ2-5; TRBD2 aligns across 7 bases. Germline lookup yields CDR1 MGHDK and CDR2 SYGVNS. This CDR3 contains 12 residues. V was pared by 6 bases and J by 4 bases, with 2 bases of the junction left unmatched. In DNA form, the CDR3 reads TGTGCCAGCAGCCCGGGGGGAGAGACCCAGTACTTC. Translation: CASSPGGETQYF.

The J gene is TRBJ2-2, the V gene TRBV29-1; 7 bases map to TRBD1. After removal of 4 bases from V and 7 bases from J, the junction contained 18 bases not matched to a gene. Germline V lookup: CDR1 SQVTM, CDR2 ANQGSEA. The CDR3 extends over 17 amino acids. The CDR3 protein is CSVVLTGATTFDGELFF. CDR3 coding DNA: TGCAGCGTTGTCCTCACAGGGGCCACTACTTTTGACGGGGAGCTGTTTTTT.

The chain links TRBV5-1 to TRBJ2-5; 13 bases match TRBD2. The V and J ends lost 9 bases and 5 bases, in that order; junction bases with no gene match: 4. The germline V gene encodes CDR1 SGHRS and CDR2 YFSETQ. This CDR3 has 13 amino acids. The CDR3 DNA reads as TGCGCCACCACTAGCGGGGGGGCTGAGACCCAGTACTTC. It yields the protein CATTSGGAETQYF.

The chain's CDR3 is CASTEDPATDTQYF. CDR3 bases: TGTGCCAGCACCGAAGACCCAGCCACAGATACGCAGTATTTT. This rearrangement joins TRBV4-2 to TRBJ2-3; D remains unclear. Germline V gives CDR1 LGHNA, CDR2 YNFKEQ. Trimming stripped 7 bases from V and 2 bases from J, with 13 bases between. The CDR3 runs to 14 residues.

This chain joins TRBV19 and TRBJ1-5; perhaps TRBD1 as D (5 bases). Between the trimmed V and J ends, which lost 5 bases and 4 bases, there was a span of 15 bases. Germline-derived CDR1 and CDR2 are LNHDA and SQIVND (reference sequence). This CDR3 region has 15 residues. The CDR3, as DNA: TGTGCCAGTAGTCCTCTAGGGACGGATAATCAGCCCCAGCATTTT. Its translation is CASSPLGTDNQPQHF.

The J gene is TRBJ1-6, the V gene TRBV5-1; D is undetermined. Per the germline V gene, CDR1 is SGHRS and CDR2 is YFSETQ. This CDR3 has 13 residues. V was shortened by 0 bases and J by 7 bases, with 5 bases between the two germline ends. The DNA for the CDR3 is TGCGCCAGCAGCTTGGCGGAGAATTCACCCCTCCACTTT. Translation gives CASSLAENSPLHF.